What follows are 7 T cell receptor beta chains derived from one specimen sequenced in a study of healthy donors' naive CD4 and CD8 T cells (dated by TCRdb to the mid-2010s). The listed sequencing device is 454 GS FLX Titanium. A previously published linear amplification protocol was used to build the TCR libraries, starting from roughly 490 ng of total RNA. TCRdb itself trimmed the public reads at Q25 with fastp, ran MiXCR and retained productive beta chains. Records with the same CDR3 protein are collapsed into one entry carrying the most frequent genes and DNA. The sample table contains around 200,000 distinct CDR3 sequences; only one count was recorded for 65% to 75% of them. Of the sample, roughly 2.4% falls within the top ten clones. Sequencing input: naive CD4+ and CD8+ T cells sorted from blood, pooled from several donors. Per the publication, the cell subset or site label means: FACS-sorted naive CD4+ (CD45RO-CD45RA+) and naive CD8+ (CD45RA+CD27bright) T cells. The origin of the receptors is a pool of human donors in good health; the sample pools cells from several healthy donors.

There are a few counts of this clonotype. The rearrangement joins TRBV19 to TRBJ2-1, with no clear D. This CDR3 has 14 residues. Germline CDR1 is LNHDA and CDR2 is SQIVND (reference sequence). Trimming took off 6 bases at V and 2 bases at J, with 11 bases between the two ends. In DNA, the CDR3 is TGTGCCAGTAGAAACGGTCCCCCCTACAATGAGCAGTTCTTC. Translated: CASRNGPPYNEQFF.

This rearrangement joins TRBV30 to TRBJ2-1; D possibly matches TRBD1 or TRBD2 (5 bases each). The V gene lost 3 bases and the J gene lost 10 bases, with 13 bases spanning the gap. The CDR3 extends over 12 amino acids. Germline-derived CDR1 and CDR2 are GTSNPN and SVGIG (reference sequence). In DNA form, the CDR3 reads TGTGCCTGGAGCCTAGAGGGGCGGGAGCAGTTCTTC. Translation: CAWSLEGREQFF.

In this sample, this clonotype turned up a few times. V usage is TRBV6-5 and J usage is TRBJ2-1, with TRBD2 as a possible D gene (6 bases). The CDR3 length is 15 residues. Germline CDR1 MNHEY, CDR2 SVGAGI. With 8 bases removed from V and 3 bases from J, the gap between germline ends came to 17 bases. Here the CDR3 reads CASGPIRGNYNEQFF. The CDR3 coding sequence is TGTGCCAGCGGCCCGATCCGGGGGAACTACAATGAGCAGTTCTTC.

The chain is built from TRBV19 and TRBJ1-5; 8 nucleotides match TRBD1. CDR1 LNHDA and CDR2 SQIVND come from the germline V gene (reference sequence). The CDR3 extends over 16 amino acids. V lost 4 bases, J lost 1 base, and 6 bases stayed unmatched. The CDR3 sequence is CASSTTGTGSNQPQHF. The CDR3 nucleotides read TGTGCCAGTAGTACCACCGGGACAGGCAGCAATCAGCCCCAGCATTTT.

A word on this clonotype: The junction departs from the called germline gene at one end, perhaps through a read error. The V call is TRBV5-4, the J call TRBJ2-3; TRBD2 is a possible D gene (5 bases). CDR1 is SGHNT and CDR2 is YYREEE in the germline V gene (reference sequence). The CDR3 contains 15 residues. CDR3 DNA sequence: TGTGCCAGCAGCTCTCCGCTAGCCTCGAGAGATGCGCAGTATTTT. It translates to CASSSPLASRDAQYF.

The chain links TRBV6-5 to TRBJ2-1; D assignment may be TRBD1 or TRBD2 (5 bases each). In germline, CDR1 is MNHEY, CDR2 SVGAGI. Trimming pared 7 bases from V and 0 bases from J, leaving 16 bases between. The CDR3 is 16 amino acids. Written as DNA, the CDR3 is TGTGCCAGCATCCCGGACGGGGCCCGCTCCTACAATGAGCAGTTCTTC. Translating gives CASIPDGARSYNEQFF.

The chain couples TRBV19 to TRBJ1-1; TRBD1 matches 7 bases. The CDR3 is made up of 12 amino acids. Germline V gene sequence: CDR1 LNHDA, CDR2 SQIVND (reference sequence). V dropped 7 bases and J dropped 7; count of bases not matched to a gene: 6. The CDR3 nucleotides are TGTGCCAGTATCGACAGGGATGTTGAAGCTTTCTTT. This sequence encodes CASIDRDVEAFF.